This T cell receptor (beta chain) was found in a study of CD8 T cells in ankylosing spondylitis. Each TCR beta library was made by quantitative 5'-RACE that incorporated molecular barcodes. Each CDR3 protein is one row after TCRdb ran MiXCR on the 5' RACE reads. Found here are under 950,000 distinct CDR3 sequences, under 20% of them singletons; the top ten hold 15% to 20%. The trim removed 4 bases at V and 6 bases at J, leaving 18 bases unmatched. The CDR3 spans 19 residues. Germline V CDR1 and CDR2: SGHDT, YYEEEE. In the case of this clonotype: Its target is unknown.

Study conclusions and caveats: Made up of 7 to 9 highly homologous variants, a TCR beta motif appeared characteristic of ankylosing spondylitis blood. Some motif variants had been reported before (in reactive arthritis synovial fluid and blood). Those disease-linked clones were CD8+; they were also relatively rare in peripheral blood.

This receptor was taken from a male donor with ankylosing spondylitis. The chain is built from TRBV5-6 and TRBJ2-1, with TRBD2 identical over 11 bases. The sequencing input was blood, either unsorted or a sorted T cell fraction (not recorded which). The CDR3 DNA reads TGTGCCAGCAGCCCCACCGGGACACCCAGGACTAGCGGGTTCAATGAGCAGTTCTTC. It is translated as CASSPTGTPRTSGFNEQFF.